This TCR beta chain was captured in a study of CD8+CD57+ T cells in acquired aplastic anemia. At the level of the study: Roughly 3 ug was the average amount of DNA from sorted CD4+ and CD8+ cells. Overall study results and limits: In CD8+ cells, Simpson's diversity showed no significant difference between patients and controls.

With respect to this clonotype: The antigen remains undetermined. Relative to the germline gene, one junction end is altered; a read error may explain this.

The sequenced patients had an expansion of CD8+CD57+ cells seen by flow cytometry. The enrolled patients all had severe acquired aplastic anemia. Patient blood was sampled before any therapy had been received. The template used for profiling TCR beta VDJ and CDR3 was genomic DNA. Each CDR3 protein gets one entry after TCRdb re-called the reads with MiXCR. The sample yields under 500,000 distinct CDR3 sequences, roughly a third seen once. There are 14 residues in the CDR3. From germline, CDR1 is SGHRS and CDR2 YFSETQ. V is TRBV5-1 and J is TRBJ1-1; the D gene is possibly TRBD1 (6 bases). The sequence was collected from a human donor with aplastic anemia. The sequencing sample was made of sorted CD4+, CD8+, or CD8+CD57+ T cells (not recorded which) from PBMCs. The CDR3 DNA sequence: TGCGCCAGCAGCCGACAGGTTCAGAACACTGGAGCTTTCTTT. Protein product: CASSRQVQNTGAFF.